The table lists the clone carrying this TCR beta chain with a few counts. What it binds is unknown. The data were taken from a study of response to subunit inactivated influenza vaccine. Study conclusions and caveats: The authors suggested that every seasonal influenza vaccination recruits few new T cells.

V trimming: 0 bases; J trimming: 8 bases; junction bases outside the gene matches: 12. The CDR3 loop spans 16 amino acids. Germline V lookup: CDR1 SGHKS, CDR2 YYEKEE (reference sequence). TCRdb re-called the RT-PCR reads through MiXCR, storing one row per CDR3 protein. The data show roughly 650,000 distinct CDR3 sequences, with approximately 15% seen just once and around 10% held by the top ten. Specimen: PBMCs from blood, collected 12 days after vaccination. The rearrangement uses TRBV5-5 and TRBJ1-2; 8 bases are a match to TRBD1. This receptor was obtained from a man between 50 and 59 years old who received an inactivated influenza vaccine. CDR3 region: CASSLVGQGPLGGYTF. CDR3 sequence (DNA): TGTGCCAGCAGCTTGGTTGGACAGGGACCGCTGGGGGGCTACACCTTC.